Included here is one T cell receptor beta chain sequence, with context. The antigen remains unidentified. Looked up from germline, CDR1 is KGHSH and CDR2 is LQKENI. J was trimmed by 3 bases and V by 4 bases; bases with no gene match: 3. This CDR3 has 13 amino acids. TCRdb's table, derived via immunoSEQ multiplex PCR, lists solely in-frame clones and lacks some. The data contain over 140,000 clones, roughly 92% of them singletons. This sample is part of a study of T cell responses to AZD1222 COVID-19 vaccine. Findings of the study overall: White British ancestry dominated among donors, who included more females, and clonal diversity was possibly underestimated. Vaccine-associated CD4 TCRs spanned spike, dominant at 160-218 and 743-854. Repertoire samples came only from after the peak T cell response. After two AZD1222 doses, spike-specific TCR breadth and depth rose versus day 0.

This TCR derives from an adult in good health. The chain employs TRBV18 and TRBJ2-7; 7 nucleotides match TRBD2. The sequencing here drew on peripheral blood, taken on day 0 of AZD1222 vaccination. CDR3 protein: CASSLTSDYEQYF. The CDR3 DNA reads TGTGCCAGCTCACTAACTAGCGACTACGAGCAGTACTTC.